This entry lists 32 T cell receptor beta chains sequenced from one sample in a study of CD8 T cells in Susac syndrome. cDNA came from about 0.5 to 1 ug RNA primed by random hexamers. In TCRdb, the immunoSEQ multiplex PCR reads were re-called with MiXCR into one record per CDR3 protein. The table lists 150,000 or so distinct CDR3 sequences, over 90% of them singletons. The sample taken for sequencing was CD4+ T cells from PBMCs. The receptors derive from a human donor with Susac syndrome.

This sequence joins TRBV30 and TRBJ2-2; D is undetermined. There are 15 residues in the CDR3. V lost 2 bases to trimming and J lost 1 base, with 11 bases between them. CDR1 GTSNPN and CDR2 SVGIG come from the germline V gene (reference sequence). CDR3: CAWSPEAMNTGELFF. DNA for the CDR3: TGTGCCTGGAGTCCTGAAGCGATGAACACCGGGGAGCTGTTTTTT.

The chain carries TRBV20-1 and TRBJ2-7; no definite D call. CDR3 size: 14 residues. Germline values: CDR1 DFQATT, CDR2 SNEGSKA (reference sequence). The V and J ends lost 5 bases and 4 bases respectively, with 18 bases between them. In nucleotides, the CDR3 is TGCAGTGCTCCTCGCCCCGAGAGACCATACGAGCAGTACTTC. Translated: CSAPRPERPYEQYF.

The genes are TRBV2 and TRBJ1-5; TRBD1 agrees at 9 bases. Germline V gene lookup returns CDR1 SNHLY and CDR2 FYNNEI. The CDR3 length is 14 residues. V lost 8 bases, J lost 6 bases, and 8 bases stayed unmatched. CDR3 residues: CASVLQGAGQPQHF. CDR3 nucleotide sequence: TGTGCCAGCGTATTACAGGGGGCCGGTCAGCCCCAGCATTTT.

V gene TRBV3-1 combines with J gene TRBJ2-5, with 9 positions matching TRBD1. Looked up from germline, CDR1 is LGHDT and CDR2 is YNNKEL (reference sequence). V trimming: 1 base; J trimming: 7 bases; junction bases outside the gene matches: 1. This CDR3 spans 13 amino acids. CDR3 residues: CASSQGQGGTQYF. CDR3 in DNA: TGTGCCAGCAGCCAAGGACAGGGGGGGACCCAGTACTTC.

V gene TRBV10-1 combines with J gene TRBJ2-5; D is uncertain. Trimming removed 1 base at V and 5 bases at J, with 8 bases between. CDR3 size: 13 residues. In germline, CDR1 is WNHNN, CDR2 SYGVQD (reference sequence). CDR3 DNA sequence: TGCGCCAGCAGTGAGTTAGGGAAGGAGACCCAGTACTTC. It codes for CASSELGKETQYF.

This clonotype appeared once. The rearrangement joins TRBV4-1 to TRBJ2-7; 7 bases agree with TRBD2. Looked up from germline, CDR1 is MGHRA and CDR2 is YSYEKL. The ends lost 4 bases at V and 7 bases at J; junction bases unmatched: 4. The CDR3 is 12 amino acids. CDR3 nucleotides: TGCGCCAGCAGCCGTCCCGGGGGGGAGCAGTACTTC. This sequence encodes CASSRPGGEQYF.

Only one count was recorded for this clonotype. CDR3 region: CSAKRDRAYNEQFF. DNA of the CDR3: TGCAGTGCCAAACGGGACAGGGCTTACAATGAGCAGTTCTTC. The genes are TRBV20-1 and TRBJ2-1, with 9 bases identical to TRBD1. The CDR3 contains 14 residues. Germline lookup yields CDR1 DFQATT and CDR2 SNEGSKA (reference sequence). V dropped 6 bases and J dropped 4; count of bases not matched to a gene: 7.

In DNA form, the CDR3 reads TGTGCCAGCAGTTACCCGGGACAGATCACTGAAGCTTTCTTT. Protein sequence: CASSYPGQITEAFF. The chain has TRBV6-5 and TRBJ1-1; 7 positions agree with TRBD1. CDR1 MNHEY and CDR2 SVGAGI come from the germline V gene. CDR3 length equals 14 residues. With 2 bases clipped from V and 4 bases from J, the junction kept 4 bases outside the gene matches.

The V and J genes are TRBV29-1 and TRBJ2-6, with D perhaps TRBD1 (5 bases). V lost 5 bases and J lost 4, with 9 bases in between. Per germline, CDR1 SQVTM and CDR2 ANQGSEA. CDR3 length: 13 amino acids. Here the CDR3 DNA reads TGCAGCGTTCGGACACAGGGGGCCAACGTCCTGACTTTC. This gives the protein CSVRTQGANVLTF.

The chain combines TRBV20-1 with TRBJ2-7; TRBD2 is a possible D gene (7 bases). This CDR3 contains 13 residues. CDR1 DFQATT and CDR2 SNEGSKA come from the germline V gene (reference sequence). V was clipped by 6 bases and J by 5 bases, with 17 bases between them. The CDR3 region has the DNA TGCAGTGCCAAAAGGGGGGGTTACCACGAGCAGTACTTC. The encoded protein is CSAKRGGYHEQYF.

The chain combines TRBV4-1 with TRBJ2-1, with a tentative D call TRBD2 (6 bases). The CDR3 is 17 residues long. CDR1 and CDR2 (germline): MGHRA, YSYEKL. Trimming cost V 3 bases and J 2 bases, with 17 bases left between them. The CDR3 protein is CASSQDPGTLTYNEQFF. The CDR3 bases are TGCGCCAGCAGCCAGGACCCCGGGACTCTCACCTACAATGAGCAGTTCTTC.

The chain recombines TRBV5-1 with TRBJ2-3; TRBD2 matches 11 bases. Germline loops: CDR1 SGHRS, CDR2 YFSETQ. Trimming at V came to 8 bases and at J to 6 bases, leaving 8 bases not matched to a gene. This CDR3 has 14 residues. CDR3 DNA: TGCGCCAGTTCCCTGACTAGCGGGGATGATACGCAGTATTTT. Protein product: CASSLTSGDDTQYF.

The chain joins TRBV9 to TRBJ1-4, with 8 bases lining up with TRBD1. Trimming took 4 bases from V and 2 from J; bases not matched to a gene: 4. This CDR3 is 15 amino acids long. Germline V CDR1 and CDR2: SGDLS, YYNGEE. The CDR3 loop reads CASSPTGGTNEKLFF. CDR3 sequence (DNA): TGTGCCAGCAGCCCAACAGGGGGGACTAATGAAAAACTGTTTTTT.

The chain links TRBV4-2 to TRBJ2-7, with D perhaps TRBD1 or TRBD2 (5 bases each). V was clipped by 4 bases and J by 7 bases, with 8 bases between them. CDR1 LGHNA and CDR2 YNFKEQ come from the germline V gene. The CDR3 covers 11 residues. The CDR3 DNA is TGTGCCAGCAGCCGTTGGGGGGAGCAGTACTTC. This translates into CASSRWGEQYF.

This sequence joins TRBV15 and TRBJ1-4; maybe TRBD1 (5 bases). The CDR3 extends over 14 amino acids. The V end lost 1 base, the J end lost 3 bases, and 6 bases lay between the germline ends. Per germline, CDR1 LNHNV and CDR2 YYDKDF (reference sequence). For the CDR3, the DNA is TGTGCCACCAGCAGAGGACAGTCTAATGAAAAACTGTTTTTT. This sequence encodes CATSRGQSNEKLFF.

The chain couples TRBV29-1 to TRBJ1-2; TRBD1 might be the D (6 bases). Trimming took 4 bases from V and 3 from J, leaving 12 bases between them. Per germline, CDR1 SQVTM and CDR2 ANQGSEA. This CDR3 spans 13 amino acids. The CDR3 sequence: CSVVTGLDYGYTF. The CDR3 DNA reads TGCAGCGTTGTAACAGGGCTAGACTATGGCTACACCTTC. The full variable domain, with the rest looked up from reference TRBV29-1 and TRBJ1-2, is SAVISQKPSRDICQRGTSLTIQCQVDSQVTMMFWYRQQPGQSLTLIATANQGSEATYESGFVIDKFPISRPNLTFSTLTVSNMSPEDSSIYLCSVVTGLDYGYTFGSGTRLTVV.

This sequence joins TRBV7-3 and TRBJ2-2; no firm D call. Trimming shortened V by 7 bases and J by 6 bases, and 9 bases separated the two germline ends. CDR3 length equals 12 residues. The germline CDR1 and CDR2 sequences are SGHTA and FQGTGA. CDR3 DNA sequence: TGTGCCAGCACCGAAGTGGCCGGGGAGCTGTTTTTT. Translation gives CASTEVAGELFF.

V gene TRBV30 combines with J gene TRBJ2-7; possible D gene TRBD2, 6 bases. Germline lookup yields CDR1 GTSNPN and CDR2 SVGIG (reference sequence). V lost 0 bases to trimming and J lost 5 bases, with 17 bases between them. CDR3 length equals 15 residues. The CDR3: CAWSVRLTGVHEQYF. The CDR3 bases are TGTGCCTGGAGTGTCCGTTTGACGGGAGTCCACGAGCAGTACTTC. The variable domain in full, completed from reference TRBV30 and TRBJ2-7, reads SQTIHQWPATLVQPVGSPLSLECTVEGTSNPNLYWYRQAAGRGLQLLFYSVGIGQISSEVPQNLSASRPQDRQFILSSKKLLLSDSGFYLCAWSVRLTGVHEQYFGPGTRLTVT.

CDR3 protein: CASTPGQEHQPQHF. The CDR3 coding sequence is TGTGCCAGCACCCCGGGACAGGAACATCAGCCCCAGCATTTT. The chain has TRBV2 and TRBJ1-5; 8 bases agree with TRBD1. J gave up 5 bases and V 7 bases, and 7 bases lay outside the gene matches. Germline CDR1 is SNHLY and CDR2 is FYNNEI. This CDR3 has 14 residues.

The rearrangement joins TRBV15 to TRBJ2-5, with a possible D match to TRBD1 (5 bases). Looked up from germline, CDR1 is LNHNV and CDR2 is YYDKDF (reference sequence). V lost 0 bases, J lost 2 bases, and 13 bases lay in between. The CDR3 runs to 16 residues. The CDR3 DNA reads TGTGCCACCAGCAGAGAGTTGGGGCGGCCTCAAGAGACCCAGTACTTC. It is translated as CATSRELGRPQETQYF.

The rearrangement joins TRBV2 to TRBJ2-5; TRBD1 agrees at 8 bases. CDR1 and CDR2 (germline): SNHLY, FYNNEI. V lost 4 bases, J lost 0 bases, and 10 bases stayed unmatched. The CDR3 runs 17 residues. The CDR3 here is CASSGADRVTHQETQYF. The CDR3 nucleotides are TGTGCCAGCAGTGGGGCGGACAGGGTGACCCACCAAGAGACCCAGTACTTC.

This chain joins TRBV5-1 and TRBJ2-5; D possibly corresponds to TRBD2 (6 bases). Germline CDR1 SGHRS, CDR2 YFSETQ. V was pared by 0 bases and J by 1 base, with 19 bases between. This CDR3 contains 18 residues. This CDR3 reads CASSLVSLSLAFQETQYF. The CDR3 DNA is TGCGCCAGCAGCTTGGTTAGCCTATCTCTAGCGTTCCAAGAGACCCAGTACTTC.

This clonotype was seen only once. V usage is TRBV18 and J usage is TRBJ2-1; D is undetermined. CDR3 size: 15 residues. From germline, CDR1 is KGHSH and CDR2 LQKENI. Trimming removed 2 bases from V and 0 bases from J, with 8 bases in between. The CDR3 region has the DNA TGTGCCAGCTCACCAGGACGGATCTCCTACAATGAGCAGTTCTTC. Protein product: CASSPGRISYNEQFF.

The chain uses TRBV15 and TRBJ2-4, with D unclear. Germline V gene lookup returns CDR1 LNHNV and CDR2 YYDKDF (reference sequence). This CDR3 is 16 amino acids long. V dropped 4 bases and J dropped 0 bases, with 13 bases sitting between them. The CDR3 coding sequence is TGTGCCACCAGCACGCGACTGAAGTTAGCCAAAAACATTCAGTACTTC. Amino acid sequence: CATSTRLKLAKNIQYF.

V and J are TRBV3-1 and TRBJ2-7; D possibly corresponds to TRBD1 (5 bases). The V end lost 1 base, the J end lost 6 bases, and 16 bases lay between the germline ends. The CDR3 contains 15 residues. CDR1 is LGHDT and CDR2 is YNNKEL in the germline V gene (reference sequence). The CDR3 bases are TGTGCCAGCAGCCAAGGGGGCAGGCTTGGCGGCGAGCAGTACTTC. Its translation is CASSQGGRLGGEQYF.

This chain connects TRBV5-4 to TRBJ2-3; D not certain. CDR3 length: 14 residues. With 4 bases removed from V and 0 bases from J, the gap between germline ends came to 9 bases. Per the germline V gene, CDR1 is SGHNT and CDR2 is YYREEE (reference sequence). DNA of the CDR3: TGTGCCAGCAGCCCGATGGCCAGCACAGATACGCAGTATTTT. Protein: CASSPMASTDTQYF.

The genes are TRBV2 and TRBJ2-3, with D possibly TRBD2 on 6 matching bases. V lost 4 bases and J 4 bases, leaving 9 bases between the germline ends. Germline V gene data show CDR1 as SNHLY and CDR2 as FYNNEI. CDR3 length: 13 residues. The CDR3 region is CASSGLVPDTQYF. The CDR3 coding sequence is TGTGCCAGCAGTGGACTAGTCCCAGATACGCAGTATTTT.

The rearrangement uses TRBV14 and TRBJ2-7, with D unresolved. The V gene lost 4 bases and the J gene lost 5 bases, with 15 bases spanning the gap. The germline gives CDR1 SGHDN, CDR2 FVKESK. The CDR3 is made up of 14 amino acids. CDR3 sequence: CASSPQWPFDEQYF. CDR3 DNA: TGTGCCAGCAGCCCACAGTGGCCATTCGACGAGCAGTACTTC.

The chain carries TRBV11-2 and TRBJ2-7, with unresolved D. V lost 4 bases and J 3 bases, leaving 10 bases between the germline ends. Germline CDR1 is SGHAT and CDR2 is FQNNGV. The CDR3 is 13 amino acids. The CDR3 loop is CASSSNGFYEQYF. CDR3 coding DNA: TGTGCCAGCAGCTCGAACGGCTTCTACGAGCAGTACTTC.

The J gene is TRBJ2-1, the V gene TRBV7-3; no firm D call. This CDR3 is 15 amino acids long. The germline V gene has CDR1 SGHTA and CDR2 FQGTGA. Trimming left V 4 bases short and J 0 bases short, with 10 bases between. Written as DNA, the CDR3 is TGTGCCAGCAGCTCGGCGAATCGCTCCTACAATGAGCAGTTCTTC. Translating it yields CASSSANRSYNEQFF.

J is TRBJ1-6 and V is TRBV7-8; 9 nucleotides match TRBD1. From germline, CDR1 is SGHVS and CDR2 FQNEAQ. With V trimmed by 1 base and J by 9 bases, 4 bases remained unmatched. CDR3 length: 15 amino acids. The CDR3 spells CASSLEGQGTSPLHF. For the CDR3, the DNA is TGTGCCAGCAGCTTAGAGGGACAGGGAACTTCACCCCTCCACTTT.

CDR3 amino acids: CASSEPVLTDTQYF. CDR3 DNA sequence: TGCGCCAGCAGCGAACCCGTTCTCACAGATACGCAGTATTTT. The V call is TRBV5-1, the J call TRBJ2-3; D is undetermined. This CDR3 comprises 14 residues. Per the germline V gene, CDR1 is SGHRS and CDR2 is YFSETQ. Trimming cost V 4 bases and J 2 bases, with 11 bases left between them.